The clone carrying this T cell receptor (beta chain) occurred a few times. Other nucleotide sequences from this sample produce the same CDR3. This entry is derived from a study of blood T cell repertoires in COVID-19. Clones were sequenced by immunoSEQ multiplex PCR, and TCRdb holds only the in-frame ones, with some missing. The data hold approximately 240,000 clones, with approximately 83% observed a single time. The V segment lost 4 bases and the J segment 4 bases; nucleotides outside the gene matches: 3. The germline gives CDR1 KGHDR, CDR2 SFDVKD. This CDR3 is built from 15 residues. The sequenced sample consisted of peripheral blood. This chain joins TRBV24-1 and TRBJ2-5, with 12 bases matching TRBD1. The source of this sequence is a human donor in a cohort sampled during active COVID-19. The CDR3 nucleotides are TGTGCCACCAGTGACAGGGACAGGGGGCGAGAGACCCAGTACTTC. Translated, it gives CATSDRDRGRETQYF.